The present T cell receptor beta chain was sequenced within a study of T cell repertoires in cytomegalovirus infection. The study, taken as a whole, reports: HLA-C-restricted CMV-specific TCR beta clonotypes prevailed in the ex vivo response.

MiXCR, applied by TCRdb to the reads, yields one record per CDR3 protein. This table has some 400,000 distinct CDR3 sequences, about a sixth appearing once. Germline V gene lookup returns CDR1 MNHNY and CDR2 SVGAGI (reference sequence). The trim removed 6 bases at V and 4 bases at J, leaving 4 bases unmatched. The CDR3 runs to 14 residues. This clonotype appeared many times. The target antigen is unknown. The chain has TRBV6-6 and TRBJ2-5; 11 nucleotides line up with TRBD1. The sample comprised PBMCs. This clonotype was sampled from a human donor in good health (CMV status not recorded). Some clones in this sample may be carry-over from other donors' samples. The CDR3 protein is CASSPGQGGETQYF. The CDR3 bases are TGTGCCAGCAGCCCGGGACAGGGGGGAGAGACCCAGTACTTC.